Listed below are T cell receptor beta chains from one sample, sequenced in a study of T cells after yellow fever vaccination. MiXCR was run by TCRdb on the 5' RACE reads, yielding one entry per CDR3 protein. The sample holds 150,000 to 200,000 distinct CDR3 sequences, approximately 10% seen once. The sample consisted of CD8+ T cells sorted from PBMCs, taken 15 days after the yellow fever booster vaccination. These receptor sequences come from a man aged 18 to 30 who received the YFV17D yellow fever vaccine. Both conserved end residues are part of each CDR3. D genes are given only for firm matches. Some rows mark clone size as missing; the rest say once, few, many or name a class of expanded clone.

abundance: few
j_gene: TRBJ2-2
d_gene: NA
v_gene: TRBV5-4
CDR3nt: TGTGCCAGCAGCTCGCTCGTTGGGGATCCCGGGGAGCTGTTTTTT
CDR3aa: CASSSLVGDPGELFF

abundance: NA
j_gene: TRBJ1-6
d_gene: NA
v_gene: TRBV4-1
CDR3nt: TGCGCCAGCAGCCAGGAAGGCCTACTATTCACTACCCTCCACTTT
CDR3aa: CASSQEGLLFTTLHF

abundance: NA
j_gene: TRBJ2-7
d_gene: NA
v_gene: TRBV7-9
CDR3nt: TGTGCCAGCAGCCTGGGTGAAGAGAACTACGAGCAGTACTTC
CDR3aa: CASSLGEENYEQYF

abundance: NA
j_gene: TRBJ2-1
d_gene: NA
v_gene: TRBV5-1
CDR3nt: TGCGCCAGCAGCTTGGGGATTGGAGGGGTCTACAATGAGCAGTTCTTC
CDR3aa: CASSLGIGGVYNEQFF

abundance: few
j_gene: TRBJ2-7
d_gene: TRBD2
v_gene: TRBV7-2
CDR3nt: TGTGCCAGCAGAGCGGGACCCCTCTACGAGCAGTACTTC
CDR3aa: CASRAGPLYEQYF

abundance: NA
j_gene: TRBJ1-4
d_gene: NA
v_gene: TRBV15
CDR3nt: TGTGCCACCAGCAGGGAGGGACGGGAGAATGAAAAACTGTTTTTT
CDR3aa: CATSREGRENEKLFF

abundance: NA
j_gene: TRBJ2-5
d_gene: NA
v_gene: TRBV7-6
CDR3nt: TGTGCCAGCAGCTTGGAGGGAGTGACCCAGTACTTC
CDR3aa: CASSLEGVTQYF

abundance: few
j_gene: TRBJ2-1
d_gene: NA
v_gene: TRBV24-1
CDR3nt: TGTGCCACCAGTGATTTAATTTCGAGTGAGCAGTTCTTC
CDR3aa: CATSDLISSEQFF

abundance: many
j_gene: TRBJ2-7
d_gene: TRBD1
v_gene: TRBV29-1
CDR3nt: TGCAGCGTGCAACATCGGGACAGGGGCCACGAGCAGTACTTC
CDR3aa: CSVQHRDRGHEQYF

abundance: few
j_gene: TRBJ2-1
d_gene: TRBD1
v_gene: TRBV7-9
CDR3nt: TGTGCCAGCAGCGCGGCAGGGGGCGATGAGCAGTTCTTC
CDR3aa: CASSAAGGDEQFF